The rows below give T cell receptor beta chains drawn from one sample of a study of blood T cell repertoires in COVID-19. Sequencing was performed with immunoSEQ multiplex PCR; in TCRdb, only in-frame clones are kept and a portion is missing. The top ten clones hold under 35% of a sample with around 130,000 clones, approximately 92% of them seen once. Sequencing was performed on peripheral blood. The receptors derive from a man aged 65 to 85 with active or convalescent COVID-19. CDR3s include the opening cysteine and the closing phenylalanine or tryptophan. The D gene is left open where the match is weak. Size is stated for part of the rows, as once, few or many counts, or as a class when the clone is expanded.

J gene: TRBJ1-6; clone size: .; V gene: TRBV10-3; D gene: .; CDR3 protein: CAIRGESSYNSPLHF; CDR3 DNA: TGTGCCATTAGGGGTGAGAGCTCCTATAATTCACCCCTCCACTTT
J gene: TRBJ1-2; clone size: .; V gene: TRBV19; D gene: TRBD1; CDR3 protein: CASRGTGGNYGYTF; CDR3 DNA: TGTGCCAGTAGAGGGACAGGCGGGAACTATGGCTACACCTTC
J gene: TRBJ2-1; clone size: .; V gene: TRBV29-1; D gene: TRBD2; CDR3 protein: CSVEGGESSYNEQFF; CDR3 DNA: TGCAGCGTTGAGGGGGGGGAGAGCTCCTACAATGAGCAGTTCTTC
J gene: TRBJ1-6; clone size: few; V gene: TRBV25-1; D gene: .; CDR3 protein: CASSHGGNSPLHF; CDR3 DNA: TGTGCCAGCAGTCACGGGGGTAATTCACCCCTCCACTTT
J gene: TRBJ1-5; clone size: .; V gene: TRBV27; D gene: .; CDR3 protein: CASSLQGNQPQHF; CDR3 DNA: TGTGCCAGCAGTTTACAGGGGAATCAGCCCCAGCATTTT
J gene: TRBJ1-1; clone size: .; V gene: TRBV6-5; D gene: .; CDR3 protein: CASSLVRQMTEAFF; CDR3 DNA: TGTGCCAGCAGCCTAGTGAGACAGATGACTGAAGCTTTCTTT
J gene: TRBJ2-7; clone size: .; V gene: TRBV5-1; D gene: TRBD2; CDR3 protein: CASSSGGADSYEQYF; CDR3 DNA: TGCGCCAGCAGCTCGGGAGGAGCGGACTCCTACGAGCAGTACTTC
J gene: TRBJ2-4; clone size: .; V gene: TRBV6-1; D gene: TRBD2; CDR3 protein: CASSVVAGIAKNIQYF; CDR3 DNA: TGTGCCAGCAGTGTGGTAGCGGGGATAGCCAAAAACATTCAGTACTTC
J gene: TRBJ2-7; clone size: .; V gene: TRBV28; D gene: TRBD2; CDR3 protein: CASRPGLTHEQYF; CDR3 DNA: TGTGCCAGCAGACCGGGACTAACCCACGAGCAGTACTTC
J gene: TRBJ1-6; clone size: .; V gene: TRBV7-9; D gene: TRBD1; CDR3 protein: CASSGGQFATLHF; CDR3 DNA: TGTGCCAGCAGCGGGGGACAGTTCGCCACCCTCCACTTT
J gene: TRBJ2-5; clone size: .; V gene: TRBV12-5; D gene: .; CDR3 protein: CASGLTEPGETQYF; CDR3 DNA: TGTGCTAGTGGTTTGACGGAGCCCGGGGAGACCCAGTACTTC
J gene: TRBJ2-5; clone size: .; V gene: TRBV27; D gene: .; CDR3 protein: CASSSRLLGARETQYF; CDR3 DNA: TGTGCCAGCAGTTCCAGACTACTCGGAGCTAGGGAGACCCAGTACTTC
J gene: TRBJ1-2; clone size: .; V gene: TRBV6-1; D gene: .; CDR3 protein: CASSESPTNYGYTF; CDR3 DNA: TGTGCCAGCAGTGAAAGTCCTACTAACTATGGCTACACCTTC
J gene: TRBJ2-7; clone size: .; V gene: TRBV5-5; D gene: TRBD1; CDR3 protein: CASSLSGTGTYEQYF; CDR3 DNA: TGTGCCAGCAGCTTATCCGGGACAGGCACCTACGAGCAGTACTTC
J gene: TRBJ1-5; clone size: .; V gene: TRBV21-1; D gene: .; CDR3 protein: CASSKGAVRVFQPQHF; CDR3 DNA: TGTGCCAGCAGCAAAGGGGCGGTGAGGGTTTTTCAGCCCCAGCATTTT
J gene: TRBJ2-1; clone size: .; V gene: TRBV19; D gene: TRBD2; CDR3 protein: CARRREGEYNEQFF; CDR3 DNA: TGTGCCAGAAGACGGGAGGGCGAGTACAATGAGCAGTTCTTC
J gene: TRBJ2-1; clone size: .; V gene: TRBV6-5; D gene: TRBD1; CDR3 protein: CASSPGTDYNEQFF; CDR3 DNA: TGTGCCAGCAGTCCTGGGACAGATTACAATGAGCAGTTCTTC
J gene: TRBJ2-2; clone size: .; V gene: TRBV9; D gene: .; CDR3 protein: CASAGGISSGELFF; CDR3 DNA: TGTGCCAGCGCAGGAGGGATCTCCTCCGGGGAGCTGTTTTTT
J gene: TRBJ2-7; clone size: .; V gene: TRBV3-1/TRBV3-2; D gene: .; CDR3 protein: CASSQRGEQYF; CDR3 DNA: TGTGCCAGCAGCCAAAGAGGCGAGCAGTACTTC
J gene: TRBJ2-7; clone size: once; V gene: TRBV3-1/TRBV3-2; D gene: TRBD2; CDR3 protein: CASSQGLAVSYEQYF; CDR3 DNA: TGTGCCAGCAGCCAAGGACTAGCGGTCTCCTACGAGCAGTACTTC
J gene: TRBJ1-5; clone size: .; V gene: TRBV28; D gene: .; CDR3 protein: CASTGEAAQHF; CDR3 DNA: TGTGCCAGCACCGGGGAGGCGGCCCAGCATTTT
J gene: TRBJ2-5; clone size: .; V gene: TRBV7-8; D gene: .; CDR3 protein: CASSLGLDRRETQYF; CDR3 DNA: TGTGCCAGCAGCTTAGGACTAGATAGGAGAGAGACCCAGTACTTC
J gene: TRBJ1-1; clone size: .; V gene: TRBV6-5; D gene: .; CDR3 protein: CASSYLQGGTEAFF; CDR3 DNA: TGTGCCAGCAGTTACCTTCAGGGTGGCACTGAAGCTTTCTTT
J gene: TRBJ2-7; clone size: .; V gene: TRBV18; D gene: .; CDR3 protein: CASSPTGSYEQYF; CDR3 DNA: TGTGCCAGCTCACCCACCGGCTCCTACGAGCAGTACTTC
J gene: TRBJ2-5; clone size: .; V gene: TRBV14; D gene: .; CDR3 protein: CASSQWNDGETQYF; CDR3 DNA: TGTGCCAGCAGCCAATGGAACGACGGGGAGACCCAGTACTTC
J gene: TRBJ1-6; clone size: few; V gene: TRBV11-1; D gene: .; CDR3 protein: CASSPRGIFSPLHF; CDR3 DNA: TGTGCCAGCAGCCCGAGGGGGATTTTCTCACCCCTCCACTTT
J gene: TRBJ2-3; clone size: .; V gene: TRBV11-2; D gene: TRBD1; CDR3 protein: CASSSDRDADTQYF; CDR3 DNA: TGTGCCAGCAGCTCCGACAGGGACGCAGATACGCAGTATTTT
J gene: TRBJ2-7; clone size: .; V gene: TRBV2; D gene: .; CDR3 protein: CASRWPSEQYF; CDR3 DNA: TGTGCCAGCAGGTGGCCAAGCGAGCAGTACTTC
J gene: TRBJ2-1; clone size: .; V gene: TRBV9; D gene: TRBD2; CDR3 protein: CASRGVGSGSVRDDNEQFF; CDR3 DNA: TGTGCCAGCAGGGGGGTGGGTAGCGGGAGCGTCCGGGATGACAATGAGCAGTTCTTC
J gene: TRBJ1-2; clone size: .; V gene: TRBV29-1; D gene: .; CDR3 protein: CSVDGQGYGYTF; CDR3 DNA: TGCAGCGTGGATGGTCAGGGCTATGGCTACACCTTC
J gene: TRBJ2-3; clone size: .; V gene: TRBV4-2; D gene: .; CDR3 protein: CASSQGFSAGDTQYF; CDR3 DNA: TGTGCCAGCAGCCAAGGATTTTCCGCAGGAGATACGCAGTATTTT
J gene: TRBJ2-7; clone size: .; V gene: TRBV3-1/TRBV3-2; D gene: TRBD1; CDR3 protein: CASSLGQVEGEQYF; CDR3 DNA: TGTGCCAGCAGCCTCGGACAGGTAGAAGGCGAGCAGTACTTC
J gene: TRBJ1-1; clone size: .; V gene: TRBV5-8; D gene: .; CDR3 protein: CASSFGVQTEAFF; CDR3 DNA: TGTGCCAGCAGCTTCGGGGTTCAGACTGAAGCTTTCTTT
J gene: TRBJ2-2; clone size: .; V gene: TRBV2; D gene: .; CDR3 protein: CASSEWSSSNTGELFF; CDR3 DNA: TGTGCCAGCAGTGAATGGAGCAGCTCGAACACCGGGGAGCTGTTTTTT
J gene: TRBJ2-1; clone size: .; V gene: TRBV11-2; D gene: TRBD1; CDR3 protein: CASKGGGPSYNEQFF; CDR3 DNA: TGTGCCAGCAAAGGGGGCGGTCCCTCCTACAATGAGCAGTTCTTC
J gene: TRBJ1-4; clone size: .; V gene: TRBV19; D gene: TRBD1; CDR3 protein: CASSPGQGNEKLFF; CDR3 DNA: TGTGCCAGTAGTCCGGGACAGGGCAATGAAAAACTGTTTTTT
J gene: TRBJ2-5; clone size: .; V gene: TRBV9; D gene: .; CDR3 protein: CASSPRRGYQETQYF; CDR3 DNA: TGTGCCAGCAGCCCCCGTAGGGGGTACCAAGAGACCCAGTACTTC
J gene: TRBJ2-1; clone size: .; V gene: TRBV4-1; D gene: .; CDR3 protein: CASSQEGLNPYNEQFF; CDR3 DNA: TGCGCCAGCAGCCAAGAAGGACTGAACCCCTACAATGAGCAGTTCTTC
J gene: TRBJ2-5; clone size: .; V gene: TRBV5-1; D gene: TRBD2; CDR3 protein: CASSDSGGTQETQYF; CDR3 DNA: TGCGCCAGCAGCGATAGCGGGGGAACCCAAGAGACCCAGTACTTC
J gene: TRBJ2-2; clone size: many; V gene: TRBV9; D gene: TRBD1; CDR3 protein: CASSDRQGYTGELFF; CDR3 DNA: TGTGCCAGCAGCGACAGACAGGGCTACACCGGGGAGCTGTTTTTT
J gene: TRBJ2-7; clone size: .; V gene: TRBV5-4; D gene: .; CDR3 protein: CASSFNSYEQYF; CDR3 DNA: TGTGCCAGCAGCTTTAACTCCTACGAGCAGTACTTC
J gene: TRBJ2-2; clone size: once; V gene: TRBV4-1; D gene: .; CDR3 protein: CASSQDPPSGTNTGELFF; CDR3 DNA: TGCGCCAGCAGCCAAGATCCTCCCAGCGGAACGAACACCGGGGAGCTGTTTTTT
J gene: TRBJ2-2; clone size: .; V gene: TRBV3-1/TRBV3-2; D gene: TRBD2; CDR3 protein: CASSQNRWEGLNTGELFF; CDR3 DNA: TGTGCCAGCAGCCAAAATAGGTGGGAGGGCCTTAACACCGGGGAGCTGTTTTTT
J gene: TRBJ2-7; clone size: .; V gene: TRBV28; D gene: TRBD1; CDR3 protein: CASKPGQGTYEQYF; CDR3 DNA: TGTGCCAGCAAACCGGGACAGGGAACCTACGAGCAGTACTTC
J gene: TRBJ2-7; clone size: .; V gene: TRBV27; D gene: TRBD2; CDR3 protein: CASSEAPGTSGTGSPYEQYF; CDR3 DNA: TGTGCCAGCAGCGAAGCTCCCGGGACTAGCGGGACCGGCTCCCCCTACGAGCAGTACTTC
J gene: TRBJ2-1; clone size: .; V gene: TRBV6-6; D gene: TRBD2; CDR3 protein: CASSRSGARNEQFF; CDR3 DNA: TGTGCCAGCAGCCGAAGCGGGGCCCGCAATGAGCAGTTCTTC
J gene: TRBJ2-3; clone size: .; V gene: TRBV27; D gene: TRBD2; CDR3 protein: CASSLYGAGGATDTQYF; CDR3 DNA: TGTGCCAGCAGTCTTTACGGAGCGGGAGGTGCCACAGATACGCAGTATTTT
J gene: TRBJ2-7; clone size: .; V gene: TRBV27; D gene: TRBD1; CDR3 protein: CASSFPGQSEQYF; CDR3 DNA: TGTGCCAGCAGTTTCCCGGGACAGAGCGAGCAGTACTTC
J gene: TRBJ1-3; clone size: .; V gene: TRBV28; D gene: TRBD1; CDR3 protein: CASRTTGPGNTIYF; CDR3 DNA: TGTGCCAGCAGAACGACAGGGCCTGGAAACACCATATATTTT